Listed below are T cell receptor beta chains from one sample, sequenced in a study of shared clonotypes between healthy human individuals. Sequencing used immunoSEQ multiplex PCR; TCRdb keeps in-frame clones, though not all of them. The sample has some 2,500,000 clones, more than 85% seen once. Specimen: naive CD4+ T cells from PBMCs. Source of these receptors: a man in his late teens or twenties in good health. Some clones in this sample may be carry-over from other donors' samples. The CDR3 runs from the conserved cysteine through the conserved F or W. A D gene is named only where the DNA matches it firmly. Not every row has a clone size; where given, it reads once, few, many or a size class.

NA	NA	TRBJ1-2	TRBV15	CATRPEWGGGGYTF	TGTGCCACCAGGCCAGAGTGGGGGGGAGGTGGCTACACCTTC
NA	NA	TRBJ2-7	TRBV2	CATRQGSARSEQYF	TGTGCCACCAGGCAGGGCAGCGCCAGGTCCGAGCAGTACTTC
TRBD2	NA	TRBJ2-3	TRBV7-8	CASSLGWLAGSTDTQYF	TGTGCCAGCAGCTTAGGATGGCTAGCGGGAAGCACAGATACGCAGTATTTT
TRBD1	NA	TRBJ1-2	TRBV6-1	CASSEWTGTRYGYTF	TGTGCCAGCAGTGAGTGGACAGGGACCAGGTATGGCTACACCTTC
NA	NA	TRBJ2-7	TRBV19	CASTPPGRSYEQYF	TGTGCCAGTACCCCCCCGGGACGCTCCTACGAGCAGTACTTC
NA	NA	TRBJ2-7	TRBV7-2	CASSLRDKTYEQYF	TGTGCCAGCAGCTTACGGGACAAGACCTACGAGCAGTACTTC
NA	NA	TRBJ1-4	TRBV5-5	CASSLARAWSEKLFF	TGTGCCAGCAGCCTGGCAAGGGCGTGGAGTGAAAAACTGTTTTTT
NA	once	TRBJ2-3	TRBV14	CASSQDTGTTQYF	TGTGCCAGCAGCCAGGACACCGGGACTACGCAGTATTTT
NA	NA	TRBJ2-7	TRBV21-1	CASSKGQGTYEQYF	TGTGCCAGCAGCAAAGGACAGGGCACCTACGAGCAGTACTTC
TRBD1	NA	TRBJ1-3	TRBV5-4	CASSLTGGAPGNTIYF	TGTGCCAGCAGCTTAACAGGGGGTGCCCCTGGAAACACCATATATTTT
NA	NA	TRBJ2-7	TRBV2	CASSKSGTEQYF	TGTGCCAGCAGTAAAAGTGGGACCGAGCAGTACTTC
NA	NA	TRBJ2-2	TRBV6-1	CASSALGGLGAGELFF	TGTGCCAGCAGTGCGCTCGGGGGTCTTGGTGCCGGGGAGCTGTTTTTT
TRBD2	NA	TRBJ2-5	TRBV4-3	CASSQIGTSRAETQYF	TGCGCCAGCAGCCAAATCGGGACTAGCAGGGCGGAGACCCAGTACTTC
TRBD2	NA	TRBJ2-7	TRBV7-8	CASSLTLGLAGGSSYEQYF	TGTGCCAGCAGCCTAACACTCGGATTAGCGGGAGGGAGCTCCTACGAGCAGTACTTC
TRBD1	NA	TRBJ2-6	TRBV10-3	CAIRGQHSGANVLTF	TGTGCCATCAGGGGACAGCACTCTGGGGCCAACGTCCTGACTTTC
NA	NA	TRBJ1-2	TRBV7-9	CASSLGQGSYGYTF	TGTGCCAGCAGCTTAGGGCAGGGCTCCTATGGCTACACCTTC
NA	NA	TRBJ1-4	TRBV28	CASSSPLLGYEKLFF	TGTGCCAGCAGTTCACCTCTCTTGGGGTATGAAAAACTGTTTTTT
NA	NA	TRBJ2-1	TRBV30	CAWKFQMADNEQFF	TGTGCCTGGAAATTTCAAATGGCTGACAATGAGCAGTTCTTC
TRBD1	NA	TRBJ2-1	TRBV5-1	CASSLSGQGINEQFF	TGCGCCAGCAGCTTGTCGGGACAGGGAATCAATGAGCAGTTCTTC
TRBD1	NA	TRBJ2-7	TRBV6-6	CASSLPGTGGYEQYF	TGTGCCAGCAGTTTACCCGGGACAGGGGGCTACGAGCAGTACTTC
NA	NA	TRBJ1-2	TRBV30	CAWSLRGFGGYTF	TGTGCCTGGAGTTTACGGGGATTCGGTGGCTACACCTTC
NA	NA	TRBJ1-2	TRBV4-1	CASSRRDGRELGYGYTF	TGCGCCAGCAGCCGTAGGGACGGTCGGGAGCTGGGCTATGGCTACACCTTC
NA	NA	TRBJ2-3	TRBV20-1	CSVWRTDTQYF	TGCAGTGTATGGCGAACAGATACGCAGTATTTT
TRBD2	NA	TRBJ2-1	TRBV5-1	CASSRGLADDNEQFF	TGCGCCAGCAGTCGGGGACTAGCGGACGACAATGAGCAGTTCTTC
TRBD1	NA	TRBJ2-7	TRBV28	CASSSRTGGVQEQYF	TGTGCCAGCAGTTCCCGGACAGGGGGCGTGCAGGAGCAGTACTTC
TRBD1	NA	TRBJ1-5	TRBV5-6	CASSPWAGGAQPQHF	TGTGCCAGCAGCCCCTGGGCAGGGGGGGCTCAGCCCCAGCATTTT
NA	NA	TRBJ1-2	TRBV6-5	CASSSARRAWGYGYTF	TGTGCCAGCAGTTCCGCGCGCAGGGCTTGGGGCTATGGCTACACCTTC
NA	few	TRBJ1-1	TRBV4-2	CASSQLTGEAFF	TGTGCCAGCAGCCAGCTGACAGGAGAAGCTTTCTTT
NA	NA	TRBJ2-1	TRBV28	CASSRVPPYNEQFF	TGTGCCAGCAGTCGGGTCCCCCCCTACAATGAGCAGTTCTTC
TRBD2	NA	TRBJ2-5	TRBV5-1	CASSSGLAAQETQYF	TGCGCCAGCAGCTCGGGACTAGCGGCCCAAGAGACCCAGTACTTC
TRBD2	NA	TRBJ2-2	TRBV9	CASSPDTGRTNTGELFF	TGTGCCAGCAGCCCAGACACCGGGAGGACCAACACCGGGGAGCTGTTTTTT
TRBD1	NA	TRBJ2-7	TRBV6-5	CASSRAGTGVYEQYF	TGTGCCAGCAGCCGAGCGGGGACAGGGGTCTACGAGCAGTACTTC
NA	NA	TRBJ2-1	TRBV5-1	CASSPRPTELNEQFF	TGCGCCAGCAGCCCCAGGCCCACAGAACTCAATGAGCAGTTCTTC
NA	NA	TRBJ2-2	TRBV28	CASSRGVTGELFF	TGTGCCAGCAGTAGAGGTGTCACCGGGGAGCTGTTTTTT
NA	NA	TRBJ2-3	TRBV9	CASSVDGNGGRDTQYF	TGTGCCAGCAGCGTCGACGGAAATGGGGGGCGCGATACGCAGTATTTT
NA	NA	TRBJ2-2	TRBV30	CAWSVWGELFF	TGTGCCTGGAGTGTATGGGGGGAGCTGTTTTTT
NA	NA	TRBJ1-2	TRBV11-2	CASSLYGFGYTF	TGTGCCAGCAGCTTATACGGTTTTGGCTACACCTTC
NA	few	TRBJ2-2	TRBV5-4	CASSPIGGELFF	TGTGCCAGCAGCCCGATTGGGGGGGAGCTGTTTTTT
NA	NA	TRBJ1-2	TRBV19	CASSLGANYGYTF	TGTGCCAGTAGCCTCGGGGCTAACTATGGCTACACCTTC
NA	NA	TRBJ2-5	TRBV2	CASKFRGGMETQYF	TGTGCCAGCAAGTTCAGGGGAGGTATGGAGACCCAGTACTTC
TRBD1	once	TRBJ2-7	TRBV7-2	CASSRRSTGGYTYEQYF	TGTGCCAGCAGCCGTAGGTCCACAGGGGGTTATACCTACGAGCAGTACTTC
TRBD2	NA	TRBJ2-3	TRBV9	CASSVGAGGYTDTQYF	TGTGCCAGCAGCGTAGGGGCGGGAGGGTACACAGATACGCAGTATTTT
TRBD2	few	TRBJ2-3	TRBV15	CATSRGLAGVTDTQYF	TGTGCCACCAGCAGGGGACTAGCGGGAGTAACAGATACGCAGTATTTT
NA	once	TRBJ1-1	TRBV14	CASRLVTGYTEAFF	TGTGCCAGCAGGCTGGTTACGGGGTACACTGAAGCTTTCTTT
NA	NA	TRBJ2-5	TRBV5-1	CASSSGLKETQYF	TGCGCCAGCAGCTCCGGACTAAAAGAGACCCAGTACTTC
NA	NA	TRBJ2-1	TRBV5-8	CASSWTVSRGNEQFF	TGTGCCAGCAGCTGGACCGTCTCTCGCGGCAATGAGCAGTTCTTC
TRBD2	NA	TRBJ2-7	TRBV7-2	CASSSQTLAGVYEQYF	TGTGCCAGCAGCTCCCAAACACTAGCGGGAGTCTACGAGCAGTACTTC
NA	NA	TRBJ1-2	TRBV6-1	CASRTTGNYGYTF	TGTGCCAGCAGGACGACAGGCAACTATGGCTACACCTTC
NA	once	TRBJ2-3	TRBV11-3	CASSLASNTQYF	TGTGCCAGCAGCTTAGCCTCTAATACGCAGTATTTT
NA	NA	TRBJ1-2	TRBV9	CASSVAIGFYGYTF	TGTGCCAGCAGCGTAGCTATCGGGTTCTATGGCTACACCTTC
NA	NA	TRBJ2-5	TRBV27	CASSPLQGRETQYF	TGTGCCAGCAGTCCACTACAGGGGAGGGAGACCCAGTACTTC
TRBD2	NA	TRBJ2-7	TRBV7-2	CASSLVRGAYEQYF	TGTGCCAGCAGCTTAGTACGGGGGGCCTACGAGCAGTACTTC